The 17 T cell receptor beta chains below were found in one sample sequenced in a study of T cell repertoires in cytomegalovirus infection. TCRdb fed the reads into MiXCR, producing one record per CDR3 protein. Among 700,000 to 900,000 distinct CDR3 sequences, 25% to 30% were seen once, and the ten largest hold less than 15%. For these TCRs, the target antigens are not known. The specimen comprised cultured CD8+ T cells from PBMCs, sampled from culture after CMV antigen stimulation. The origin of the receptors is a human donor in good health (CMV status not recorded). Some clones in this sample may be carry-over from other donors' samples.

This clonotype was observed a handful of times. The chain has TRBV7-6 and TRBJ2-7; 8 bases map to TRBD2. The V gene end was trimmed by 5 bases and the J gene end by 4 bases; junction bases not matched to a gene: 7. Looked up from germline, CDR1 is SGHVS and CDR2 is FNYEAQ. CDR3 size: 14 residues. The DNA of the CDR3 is TGTGCCAGCAGCCCAATAGCGGGGCCGTACGAGCAGTACTTC. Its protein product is CASSPIAGPYEQYF.

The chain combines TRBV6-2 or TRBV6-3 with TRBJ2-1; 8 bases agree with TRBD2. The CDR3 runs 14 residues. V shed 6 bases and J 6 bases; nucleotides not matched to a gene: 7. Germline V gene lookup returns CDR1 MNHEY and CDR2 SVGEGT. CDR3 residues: CASRTGGLFNEQFF. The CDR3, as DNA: TGTGCCAGCAGGACGGGGGGGCTCTTCAATGAGCAGTTCTTC.

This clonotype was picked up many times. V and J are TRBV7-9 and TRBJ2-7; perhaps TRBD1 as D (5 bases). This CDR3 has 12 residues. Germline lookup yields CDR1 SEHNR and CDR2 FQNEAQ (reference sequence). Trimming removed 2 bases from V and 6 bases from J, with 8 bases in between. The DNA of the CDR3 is TGTGCCAGCAGCTTATGGGGCGCCGAGCAGTACGTC. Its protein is CASSLWGAEQYV.

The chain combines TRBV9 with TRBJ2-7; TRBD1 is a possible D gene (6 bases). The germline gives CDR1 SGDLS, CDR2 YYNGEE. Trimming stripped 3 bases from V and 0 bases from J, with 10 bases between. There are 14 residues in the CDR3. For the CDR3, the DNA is TGTGCCAGCAGCGGGGGACACAACTCCTACGAGCAGTACTTC. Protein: CASSGGHNSYEQYF.

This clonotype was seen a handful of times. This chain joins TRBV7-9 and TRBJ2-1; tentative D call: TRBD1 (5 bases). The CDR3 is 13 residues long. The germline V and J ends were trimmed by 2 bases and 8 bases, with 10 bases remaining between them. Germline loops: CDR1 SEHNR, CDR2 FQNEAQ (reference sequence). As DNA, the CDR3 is TGTGCCAGCAGCTTACCCAGGGTTTATGAGCAGTTCTTC. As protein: CASSLPRVYEQFF.

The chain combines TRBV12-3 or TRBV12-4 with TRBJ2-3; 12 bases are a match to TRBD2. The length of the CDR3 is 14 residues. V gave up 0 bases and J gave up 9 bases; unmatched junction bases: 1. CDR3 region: CASSLAGTSGTQYF. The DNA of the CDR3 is TGTGCCAGCAGTTTAGCGGGGACTAGCGGGACGCAGTATTTT.

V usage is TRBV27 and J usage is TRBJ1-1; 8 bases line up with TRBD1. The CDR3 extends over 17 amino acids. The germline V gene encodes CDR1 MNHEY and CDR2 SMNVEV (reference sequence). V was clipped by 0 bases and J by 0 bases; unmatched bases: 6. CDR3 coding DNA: TGTGCCAGCAGTTTATCAGTGGGGGACAGGCTGAACACTGAAGCTTTCTTT. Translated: CASSLSVGDRLNTEAFF.

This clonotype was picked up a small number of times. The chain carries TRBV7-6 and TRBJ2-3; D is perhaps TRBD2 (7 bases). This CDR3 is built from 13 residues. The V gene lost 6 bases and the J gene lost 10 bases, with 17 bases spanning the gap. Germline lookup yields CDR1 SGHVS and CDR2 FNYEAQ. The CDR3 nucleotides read TGTGCCAGCAGTTTGTCGGGGGGCGCTCCGCAGTATTTT. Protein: CASSLSGGAPQYF.

The CDR3 loop is CASSAYRGPTGELFF. CDR3 bases: TGTGCCAGCAGCGCCTACAGGGGGCCGACCGGGGAGCTGTTTTTT. This chain uses TRBV7-9 with TRBJ2-2, with 9 nucleotides matching TRBD1. Germline CDR1 is SEHNR and CDR2 is FQNEAQ (reference sequence). V shed 5 bases, J shed 5 bases, and the junction held 6 bases outside the gene matches. This CDR3 comprises 15 residues. Together with reference TRBV7-9 and TRBJ2-2, the CDR3 gives the full variable domain: DTGVSQNPRHKITKRGQNVTFRCDPISEHNRLYWYRQTLGQGPEFLTYFQNEAQLEKSRLLSDRFSAERPKGSFSTLEIQRTEQGDSAMYLCASSAYRGPTGELFFGEGSRLTVL.

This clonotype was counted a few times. The CDR3 coding sequence is TGTGCCACCAGCCTCGGGGCGGGGACAGTCTATCAGCCCCAGCATTTT. It specifies CATSLGAGTVYQPQHF. The chain joins TRBV15 to TRBJ1-5; 7 positions match TRBD1. Germline V CDR1 and CDR2: LNHNV, YYDKDF (reference sequence). The J segment lost 5 bases and the V segment lost 5 bases, leaving 12 bases of the junction unmatched. This CDR3 spans 16 amino acids.

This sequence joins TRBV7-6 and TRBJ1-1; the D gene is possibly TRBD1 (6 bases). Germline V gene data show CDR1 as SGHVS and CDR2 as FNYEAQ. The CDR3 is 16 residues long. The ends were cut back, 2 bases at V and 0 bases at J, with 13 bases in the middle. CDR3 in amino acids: CASSLWDTLMNTEAFF. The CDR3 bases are TGTGCCAGCAGCTTATGGGACACTTTAATGAACACTGAAGCTTTCTTT.

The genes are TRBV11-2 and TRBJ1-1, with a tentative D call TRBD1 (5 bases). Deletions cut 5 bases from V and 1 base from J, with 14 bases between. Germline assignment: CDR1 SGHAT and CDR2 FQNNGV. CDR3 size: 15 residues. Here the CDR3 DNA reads TGTGCCAGCAGCAAATGGGGGGGGAGGAACACTGAAGCTTTCTTT. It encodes CASSKWGGRNTEAFF. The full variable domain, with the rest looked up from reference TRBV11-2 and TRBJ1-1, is EAGVAQSPRYKIIEKRQSVAFWCNPISGHATLYWYQQILGQGPKLLIQFQNNGVVDDSQLPKDRFSAERLKGVDSTLKIQPAKLEDSAVYLCASSKWGGRNTEAFFGQGTRLTVV.

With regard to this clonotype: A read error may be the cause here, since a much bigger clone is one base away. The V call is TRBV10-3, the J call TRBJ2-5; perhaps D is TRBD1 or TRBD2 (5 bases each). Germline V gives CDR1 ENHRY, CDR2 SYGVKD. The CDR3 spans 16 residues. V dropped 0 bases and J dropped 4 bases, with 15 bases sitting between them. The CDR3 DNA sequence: TGTGCCATCAGTGAGTCGGAGGACAAGGGGTTAGAGACCCAGTACTTC. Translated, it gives CAISESEDKGLETQYF.

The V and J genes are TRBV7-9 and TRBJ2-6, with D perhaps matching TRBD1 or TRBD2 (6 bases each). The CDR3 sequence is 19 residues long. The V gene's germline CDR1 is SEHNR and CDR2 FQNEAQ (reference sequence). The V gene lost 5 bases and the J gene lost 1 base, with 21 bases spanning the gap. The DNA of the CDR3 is TGTGCCAGCAGCGGAAGTAGCGGACAGTTCTATTCTGGGGCCAACGTCCTGACTTTC. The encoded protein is CASSGSSGQFYSGANVLTF.

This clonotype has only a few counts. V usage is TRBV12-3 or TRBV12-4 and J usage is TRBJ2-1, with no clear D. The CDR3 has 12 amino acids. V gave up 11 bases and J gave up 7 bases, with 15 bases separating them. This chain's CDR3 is CAQGMRPNEQFF. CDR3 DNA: TGTGCCCAAGGTATGAGGCCGAATGAGCAGTTCTTC.

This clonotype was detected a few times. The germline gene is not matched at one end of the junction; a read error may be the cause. CDR3: CASSNRTGNGKLFF. The CDR3 nucleotides read TGTGCCAGCAGCAATAGGACAGGGAATGGAAAACTGTTTTTT. V and J are TRBV7-6 and TRBJ1-4; 8 bases agree with TRBD1. Looked up from germline, CDR1 is SGHVS and CDR2 is FNYEAQ. This CDR3 is built from 14 residues.

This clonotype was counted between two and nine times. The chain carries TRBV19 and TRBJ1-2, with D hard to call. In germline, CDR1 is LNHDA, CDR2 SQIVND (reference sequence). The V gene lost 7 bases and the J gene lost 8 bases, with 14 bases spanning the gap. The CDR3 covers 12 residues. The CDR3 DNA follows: TGTGCCAGTACTAAGGGAACGTACGGCTACACCTTC. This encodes CASTKGTYGYTF.